This T cell receptor beta chain is drawn from a study of blood T cell repertoires in COVID-19. Background on the study: Acute and convalescent COVID-19 specimens originated in the United States, Italy and Spain. Sources were T cells, B-cell-depleted T cells, or PBMCs; the material itself was cDNA or gDNA.

V lost 7 bases, J lost 8 bases, and 11 bases lay in between. The CDR3 is made up of 12 amino acids. Germline lookup yields CDR1 LNHDA and CDR2 SQIVND (reference sequence). As originally analysed: Amplifying reference gene primers gave estimates of nucleated cell counts. Data came from immunoSEQ multiplex PCR; TCRdb stores just in-frame clones and leaves some out. V and J calls and clone size come straight from that table; D and trimming were deduced from the DNA. The data hold 250,000 to 350,000 clones, with roughly 85% observed a single time. This clone was picked up a small number of times. This clonotype was sampled from a woman in her thirties with active or convalescent COVID-19. The genes are TRBV19 and TRBJ1-4; D unclear. The sample was peripheral blood. CDR3 sequence: CASTHPGEKLFF. CDR3 bases: TGTGCCAGTACCCATCCGGGGGAAAAACTGTTTTTT. Full variable domain (remainder filled in from reference TRBV19 and TRBJ1-4): DGGITQSPKYLFRKEGQNVTLSCEQNLNHDAMYWYRQDPGQGLRLIYYSQIVNDFQKGDIAEGYSVSREKKESFPLTVTSAQKNPTAFYLCASTHPGEKLFFGSGTQLSVL.